These T cell receptor beta chains were read from a single sample in a study of OX40 agonist ivuxolimab in advanced cancers. Assay used: immunoSEQ multiplex PCR; TCRdb lists only in-frame clones, some missing. Found here are around 81,000 clones, around 84% of them singletons; the top ten hold 6.5% to 8%. The sample in question was CD4+ or CD8+ T cells sorted from blood, obtained in a trial of the OX40 agonist ivuxolimab. Receptor source: an adult with an advanced solid tumor such as melanoma, head and neck, liver or kidney cancer. The CDR3 runs from the conserved cysteine through the conserved F or W. D genes are given only for firm matches. Size is omitted from some rows. Given values are once, few, many or a class for expanded clones.

j_gene | v_gene | abundance | d_gene | CDR3nt | CDR3aa
TRBJ2-5 | TRBV6-1 | few | NA | TGTGCCAGCAGTGACCCCGGGGCAGGGTCTCTGACGGCCCAGTACTTC | CASSDPGAGSLTAQYF
TRBJ2-1 | TRBV7-8 | NA | TRBD1 | TGTGCCAGCAGCCACCGCGGGACAGGGTCACATGAGCAGTTCTTC | CASSHRGTGSHEQFF
TRBJ1-1 | TRBV5-6 | NA | NA | TGTGCCAGCAGCTCCCGTCGTGTGTTTGCTGAAGCTTTCTTT | CASSSRRVFAEAFF
TRBJ2-1 | TRBV6-5 | NA | NA | TGTGCCAGCAGTTCTAGTTGGGGAGGCGATGAGCAGTTCTTC | CASSSSWGGDEQFF
TRBJ1-1 | TRBV4-1 | once | NA | TGCGCCAGCAGCCGTACGCAGGGGAACACTGAAGCTTTCTTT | CASSRTQGNTEAFF
TRBJ2-1 | TRBV27 | NA | NA | TGTGCCAGCAGAATGGAGAGAGGGGGGCAGGGGTCTCGTGAGCAGTTCTTC | CASRMERGGQGSREQFF
TRBJ1-2 | TRBV28 | NA | NA | TGTGCCAGCAGAGGACGGCCATTAGGCTATGGCTACACCTTC | CASRGRPLGYGYTF
TRBJ2-1 | TRBV9 | NA | TRBD1 | TGTGCCAGCAGCGTAACAACGGGGGGACAGGGGACTGGCAATGAGCAGTTCTTC | CASSVTTGGQGTGNEQFF
TRBJ2-3 | TRBV10-2 | NA | TRBD2 | TGCGCCAGCAGTGAGGAGTATCCGACTAGCGGAGCCCAATGGACGCAGTATTTT | CASSEEYPTSGAQWTQYF
TRBJ2-2 | TRBV12-5 | NA | TRBD1 | TGTGCTAGTGGTTTGGCTATCGTGGGACAGGGCTACACCGGGGAGCTGTTTTTT | CASGLAIVGQGYTGELFF
TRBJ2-6 | TRBV9 | NA | NA | TGTGCCAGCAGGCCCCACACGGACTCTGGGGCCAACGTCCTGACTTTC | CASRPHTDSGANVLTF
TRBJ2-7 | TRBV5-4 | NA | NA | TGTGCCAGCAGCTTGGGACAGAGCTACGAGCAGTACTTC | CASSLGQSYEQYF
TRBJ1-4 | TRBV5-1 | NA | NA | TGCGCCAGCAGCTTGGACAGGCCAGATGAAAAACTGTTTTTT | CASSLDRPDEKLFF
TRBJ1-2 | TRBV4-3 | NA | NA | TGCGCCAGCAGCCAAAGGGGATTAGGCTATGGCTACACCTTC | CASSQRGLGYGYTF
TRBJ2-1 | TRBV2 | NA | TRBD1 | TGTGCCAGCAGTATCCGGGACAGGGGATATTTTGAGCAGTTCTTC | CASSIRDRGYFEQFF
TRBJ1-6 | TRBV4-1 | NA | TRBD1 | TGCGCCAGCAGCCATATGGACAGGACGAATTCACCCCTCCACTTT | CASSHMDRTNSPLHF
TRBJ2-3 | TRBV7-2 | NA | NA | TGTGCCAGCAGCTTAGTAGCGGCTAGCACAGATACGCAGTATTTT | CASSLVAASTDTQYF
TRBJ2-2 | TRBV11-3 | NA | TRBD1 | TGTGCCAGCAGCTTAGTGACAGGGGGGACCGGGGAGCTGTTTTTT | CASSLVTGGTGELFF
TRBJ2-2 | TRBV9 | NA | NA | TGTGCCAGCACGAAGGACACCGGGGAGCTGTTTTTT | CASTKDTGELFF
TRBJ2-1 | TRBV7-8 | NA | NA | TGTGCCAGCAGCTTAATGGGTGAGCAGTTCTTC | CASSLMGEQFF
TRBJ2-2 | TRBV11-1 | once | NA | TGTGCCAGCAGCCGACAGGCCGGGGAGCTGTTTTTT | CASSRQAGELFF
TRBJ1-2 | TRBV9 | NA | NA | TGTGCCAGCAGCGGCGATCCTTATGGCTACACCTTC | CASSGDPYGYTF
TRBJ2-1 | TRBV19 | once | TRBD2 | TGTGCCAGTAGTATGACTAGCGGGGACCCTTACAATGAGCAGTTCTTC | CASSMTSGDPYNEQFF
TRBJ1-5 | TRBV2 | NA | TRBD1 | TGTGCCAGCAGAGACAGGGGGCGTCAGCCCCAGCATTTT | CASRDRGRQPQHF
TRBJ2-3 | TRBV4-1 | NA | NA | TGCGCCAGCAGCCAAGATACGGGGGGCCCCCTAGGGAATACGCAGTATTTT | CASSQDTGGPLGNTQYF
TRBJ1-3 | TRBV7-6 | NA | NA | TGTGCCAGCAGCTCCGCCCTCCGGGACGTTGGAAACACCATATATTTT | CASSSALRDVGNTIYF
TRBJ2-7 | TRBV15 | NA | TRBD1 | TGTGCCACCAGCCCCCGTCGAGGGCAGGGGGCGATGAACGAGCAGTACTTC | CATSPRRGQGAMNEQYF
TRBJ1-1 | TRBV20-1 | NA | NA | TGCAGTGCTAACGCTGAAGCTTTCTTT | CSANAEAFF
TRBJ2-7 | TRBV15 | NA | TRBD1 | TGTGCCACCAGCAGAGAGGGGACAGGGTCGAAAGAGCAGTACTTC | CATSREGTGSKEQYF